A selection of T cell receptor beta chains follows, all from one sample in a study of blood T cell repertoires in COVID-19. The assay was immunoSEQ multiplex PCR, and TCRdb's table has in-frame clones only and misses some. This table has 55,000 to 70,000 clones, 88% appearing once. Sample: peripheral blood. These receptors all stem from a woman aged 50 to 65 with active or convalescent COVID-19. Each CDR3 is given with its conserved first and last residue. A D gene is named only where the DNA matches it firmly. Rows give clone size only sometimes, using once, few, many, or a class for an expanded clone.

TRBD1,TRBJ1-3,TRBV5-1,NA,TGCGCCAGCAGCCTCACAGGGGCCGGGGGAAACACCATATATTTT,CASSLTGAGGNTIYF
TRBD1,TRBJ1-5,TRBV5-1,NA,TGCGCCAGCAGCCCTGAGGGACAGGTGAATCAGCCCCAGCATTTT,CASSPEGQVNQPQHF
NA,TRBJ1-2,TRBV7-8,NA,TGTGCCAGTACATCGTCGTCTGGCTACACCTTC,CASTSSSGYTF
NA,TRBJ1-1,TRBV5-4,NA,TGTGCCAGCAGCCCCCCACCACAGGGATTGAACACTGAAGCTTTCTTT,CASSPPPQGLNTEAFF
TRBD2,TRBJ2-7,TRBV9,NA,TGTGCCAGCAGCGGTGGGACAGGGAAACTAGCGGGAGTCTACGAGCAGTACTTC,CASSGGTGKLAGVYEQYF
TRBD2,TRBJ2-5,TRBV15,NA,TGTGCCACCAGGACTAGCGGGCAAGAGACCCAGTACTTC,CATRTSGQETQYF
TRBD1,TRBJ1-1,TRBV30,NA,TGTGCCTGGAGGGACCTGGGACAGGGGTTAAACACTGAAGCTTTCTTT,CAWRDLGQGLNTEAFF
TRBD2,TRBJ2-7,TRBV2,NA,TGTGCCAGCATTCAAGCGGGGGCCGCCTACGAGCAGTACTTC,CASIQAGAAYEQYF
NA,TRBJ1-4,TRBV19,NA,TGTGCCAGTACCATACAGGGATCAGATGAAAAACTGTTTTTT,CASTIQGSDEKLFF
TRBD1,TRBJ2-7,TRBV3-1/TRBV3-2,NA,TGTGCCAGTACGGGGACAGGGAGCTCCTACGAGCAGTACTTC,CASTGTGSSYEQYF
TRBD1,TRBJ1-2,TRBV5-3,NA,TGTGCCAGAAGCCCGAGACAGGGGCCTAACTATGGCTACACCTTC,CARSPRQGPNYGYTF
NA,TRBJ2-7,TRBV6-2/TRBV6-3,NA,TGTGCCAGCAGTTCCCCGTTTTACGAGCAGTACTTC,CASSSPFYEQYF
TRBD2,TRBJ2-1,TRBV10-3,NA,TGTGCCATCAGGGACTCCGGGACTAGCGGGATGATTAGTGAGCAGTTCTTC,CAIRDSGTSGMISEQFF
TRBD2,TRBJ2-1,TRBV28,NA,TGTGCCAGCAGTTCTAGTAGCGGGACCTACAATGAGCAGTTCTTC,CASSSSSGTYNEQFF
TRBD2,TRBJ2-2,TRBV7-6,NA,TGTGCCAGCAGCTTAGTGATTTGGACTAGTGGGACCGGGGAGCTGTTTTTT,CASSLVIWTSGTGELFF
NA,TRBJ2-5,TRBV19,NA,TGTGCCAGTAGTGACTTACAGGGCGTGCAAGAGACCCAGTACTTC,CASSDLQGVQETQYF
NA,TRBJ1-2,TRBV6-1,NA,TGTGCCAGCAGTGATCCCAGTATCTATGGCTACACCTTC,CASSDPSIYGYTF
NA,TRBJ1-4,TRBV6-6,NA,TGTGCCAGCAGCCCAGGGGCCCCGATCGGGGAACTGTTTTTT,CASSPGAPIGELFF
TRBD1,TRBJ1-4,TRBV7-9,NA,TGTGCCAGCAGCGAGAACCAGGGGGATGAAAAACTGTTTTTT,CASSENQGDEKLFF
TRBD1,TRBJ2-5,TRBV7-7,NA,TGTGCTAGCAGCCCCATAACGGACAGGGGGCGGGAGACCCAGTACTTC,CASSPITDRGRETQYF
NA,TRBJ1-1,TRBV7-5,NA,TGTGTCAGAAGCTTAAAAACAGGGGGGCGGTCGGCTGAAGCTTTCTTT,CVRSLKTGGRSAEAFF
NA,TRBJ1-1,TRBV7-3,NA,TGTGCCAGCAGGCAACAGATTAACACTGAAGCTTTCTTT,CASRQQINTEAFF
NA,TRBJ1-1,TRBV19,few,TGTGCCAGTAGCGCCGGACGGGAGAACACTGAAGCTTTCTTT,CASSAGRENTEAFF
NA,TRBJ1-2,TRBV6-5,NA,TGTGCCAGCAGTTTTGGGCAGACCACCACTTACTATGGCTACACCTTC,CASSFGQTTTYYGYTF
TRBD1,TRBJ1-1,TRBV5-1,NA,TGCGCCAGCAGCCCAGGGACAGGGAACACTGAAGCTTTCTTT,CASSPGTGNTEAFF
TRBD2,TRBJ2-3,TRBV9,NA,TGTGCCAGCAGCGTAGGTGGACTAGCGGGAGCGGGAGATACGCAGTATTTT,CASSVGGLAGAGDTQYF
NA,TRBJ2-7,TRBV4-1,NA,TGCGCCAGCAGCCAAGGGTTCGGGACATCCTACGAGCAGTACTTC,CASSQGFGTSYEQYF